This T cell receptor (beta chain) stems from a study of human T cells and chemical hapten exposure. Study summary: 2% DPC applied to a roughly 2 cm by roughly 2 cm arm area sensitized donors.

Germline CDR1 reads SEHNR; CDR2 reads FQNEAQ (reference sequence). The CDR3 is 15 residues long. The junction had 6 bases not matched to a gene; V was cut back by 6 bases and J by 8 bases. Notes on the study in general: The number of TCRs over 1 in 1000 frequency stayed unchanged after DPC. Healthy people's immune response may differ from that of the donors, who had alopecia.

As concerns this clonotype: The target antigen is unknown.

MiXCR, run by TCRdb on the RACE reads, gives a single entry per CDR3 protein. The sample contains approximately 43,000 distinct CDR3 sequences, 3% to 4.5% of which appear only once. Documented time point: patch test 1, 2 weeks after DPC sensitization. Treatment: therapeutic diphenylcyclopropenone sensitization with weekly scalp DPC. Blood, whole and unfractionated, served as the source for total RNA extraction. The chain has TRBV7-9 and TRBJ1-6; TRBD1 aligns across 11 bases. The sample here was whole blood, taken in connection with sensitization to the hapten diphenylcyclopropenone (DPC). The sequence derives from a man in his fifties with alopecia areata. Some clones in this sample may be carry-over from other donors' samples. CDR3 in amino acids: CASRRTGGRDSPLHF. CDR3 in DNA: TGTGCCAGCAGACGGACAGGGGGCCGAGATTCACCCCTCCACTTT. The whole variable domain, filled in from reference TRBV7-9 and TRBJ1-6, reads DTGVSQNPRHKITKRGQNVTFRCDPISEHNRLYWYRQTLGQGPEFLTYFQNEAQLEKSRLLSDRFSAERPKGSFSTLEIQRTEQGDSAMYLCASRRTGGRDSPLHFGNGTRLTVT.